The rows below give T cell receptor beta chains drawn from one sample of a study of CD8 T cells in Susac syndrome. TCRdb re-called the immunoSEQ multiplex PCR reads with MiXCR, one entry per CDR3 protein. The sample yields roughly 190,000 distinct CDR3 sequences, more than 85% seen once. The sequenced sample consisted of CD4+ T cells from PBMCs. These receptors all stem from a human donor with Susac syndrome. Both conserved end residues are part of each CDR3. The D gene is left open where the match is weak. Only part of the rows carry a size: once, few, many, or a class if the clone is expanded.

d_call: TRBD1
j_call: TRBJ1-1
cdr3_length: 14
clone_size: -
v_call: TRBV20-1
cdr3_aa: CSARVTGGNTEAFF
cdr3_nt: TGCAGTGCTAGAGTAACAGGGGGCAACACTGAAGCTTTCTTT

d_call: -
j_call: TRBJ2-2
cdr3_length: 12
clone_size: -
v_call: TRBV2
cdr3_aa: CASTPLTGELFF
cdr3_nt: TGTGCCAGCACTCCTCTCACCGGGGAGCTGTTTTTT

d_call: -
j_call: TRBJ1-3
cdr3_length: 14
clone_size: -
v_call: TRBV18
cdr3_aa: CASSLGESGNTIYF
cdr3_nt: TGTGCCAGCTCCCTGGGGGAATCTGGAAACACCATATATTTT

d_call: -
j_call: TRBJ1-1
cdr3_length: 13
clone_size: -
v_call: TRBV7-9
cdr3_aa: CASSLDWDTEAFF
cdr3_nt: TGTGCCAGCAGCTTAGACTGGGACACTGAAGCTTTCTTT

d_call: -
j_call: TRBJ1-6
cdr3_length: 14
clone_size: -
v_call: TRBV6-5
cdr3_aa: CASSHDSPNSPLHF
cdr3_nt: TGTGCCAGCAGTCATGACAGTCCAAATTCACCCCTCCACTTT

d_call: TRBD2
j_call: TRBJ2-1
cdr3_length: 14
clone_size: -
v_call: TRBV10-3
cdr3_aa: CAIFSGRASNEQFF
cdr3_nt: TGTGCCATCTTTAGCGGGAGGGCCTCCAATGAGCAGTTCTTC

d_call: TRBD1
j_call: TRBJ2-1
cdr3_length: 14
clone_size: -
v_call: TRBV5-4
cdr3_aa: CASSLSQGANEQFF
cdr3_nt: TGTGCCAGCAGCTTGAGCCAGGGGGCAAATGAGCAGTTCTTC

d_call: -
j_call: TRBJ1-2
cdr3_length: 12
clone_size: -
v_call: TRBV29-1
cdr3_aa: CSFWQGGSGYTF
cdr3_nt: TGCAGCTTTTGGCAGGGAGGGAGTGGCTACACCTTC

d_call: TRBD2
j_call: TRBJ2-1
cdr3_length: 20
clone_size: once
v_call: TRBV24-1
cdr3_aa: CATSDYAGTSGSAPYNEQFF
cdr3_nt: TGTGCCACCAGTGATTATGCCGGGACTAGCGGGAGCGCACCCTACAATGAGCAGTTCTTC

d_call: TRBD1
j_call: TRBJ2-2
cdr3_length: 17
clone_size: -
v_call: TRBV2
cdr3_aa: CASRRDDRGYNTGELFF
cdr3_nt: TGTGCCAGCAGGAGAGATGACAGGGGTTATAACACCGGGGAGCTGTTTTTT

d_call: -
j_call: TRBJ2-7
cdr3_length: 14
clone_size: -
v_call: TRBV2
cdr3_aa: CASSGGRGSYEQYF
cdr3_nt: TGTGCCAGCAGTGGTGGACGGGGCTCCTACGAGCAGTACTTC

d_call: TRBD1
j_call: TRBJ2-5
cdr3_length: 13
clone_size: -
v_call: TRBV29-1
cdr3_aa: CSVSGTGGETQYF
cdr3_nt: TGCAGCGTTTCCGGGACAGGGGGAGAGACCCAGTACTTC

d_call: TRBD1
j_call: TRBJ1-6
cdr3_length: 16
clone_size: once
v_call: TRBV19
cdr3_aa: CASRPDRGFTNSPLHF
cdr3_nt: TGTGCCAGTCGCCCCGACAGGGGGTTTACAAATTCACCCCTCCACTTT

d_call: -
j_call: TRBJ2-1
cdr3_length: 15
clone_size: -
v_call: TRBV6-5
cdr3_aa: CASSWRPSSYNEQFF
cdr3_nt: TGTGCCAGCAGTTGGCGGCCTAGCTCCTACAATGAGCAGTTCTTC

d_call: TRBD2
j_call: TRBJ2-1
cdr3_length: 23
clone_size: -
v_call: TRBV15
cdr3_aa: CATSRSGTGGPAGVSSSYNEQFF
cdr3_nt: TGTGCCACCAGCAGATCCGGGACCGGGGGACCAGCGGGAGTATCGAGCTCCTACAATGAGCAGTTCTTC

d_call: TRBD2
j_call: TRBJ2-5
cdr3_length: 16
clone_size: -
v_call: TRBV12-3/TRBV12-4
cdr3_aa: CASRPVLAGGVETQYF
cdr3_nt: TGTGCCAGCAGACCAGTACTAGCGGGAGGGGTGGAGACCCAGTACTTC

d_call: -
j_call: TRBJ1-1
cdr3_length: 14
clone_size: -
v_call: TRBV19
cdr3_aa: CASRPRAANTEAFF
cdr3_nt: TGTGCCAGTAGGCCCCGGGCAGCGAACACTGAAGCTTTCTTT

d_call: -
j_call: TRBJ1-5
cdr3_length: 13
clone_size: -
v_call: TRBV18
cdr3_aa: CASSTGRDQPQHF
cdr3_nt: TGTGCCAGCTCGACGGGACGAGATCAGCCCCAGCATTTT

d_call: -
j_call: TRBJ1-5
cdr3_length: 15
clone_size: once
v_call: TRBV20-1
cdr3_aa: CSARDDIRSNQPQHF
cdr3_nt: TGCAGTGCTAGAGATGACATCAGGAGCAATCAGCCCCAGCATTTT

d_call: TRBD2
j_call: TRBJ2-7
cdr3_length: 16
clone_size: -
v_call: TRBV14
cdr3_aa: CASSQEQRGYPYEQYF
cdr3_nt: TGTGCCAGCAGCCAAGAACAGCGGGGATATCCCTACGAGCAGTACTTC

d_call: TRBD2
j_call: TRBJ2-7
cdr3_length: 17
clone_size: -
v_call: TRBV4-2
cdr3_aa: CASSRKLGTSGYYEQYF
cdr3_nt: TGTGCCAGCAGCCGCAAGCTCGGGACTAGCGGGTACTACGAGCAGTACTTC

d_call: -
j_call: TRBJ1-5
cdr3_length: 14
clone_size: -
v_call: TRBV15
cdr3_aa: CATSTTGRDQPQHF
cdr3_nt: TGTGCCACCAGCACGACGGGGCGGGATCAGCCCCAGCATTTT

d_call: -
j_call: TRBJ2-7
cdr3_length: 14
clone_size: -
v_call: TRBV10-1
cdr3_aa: CASSEGARGYEQYF
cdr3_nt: TGCGCCAGCAGTGAGGGGGCCAGGGGCTACGAGCAGTACTTC

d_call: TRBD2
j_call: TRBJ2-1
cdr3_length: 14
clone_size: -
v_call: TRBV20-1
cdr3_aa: CSASVAGGVNEQFF
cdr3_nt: TGCAGTGCTAGCGTGGCGGGGGGGGTGAATGAGCAGTTCTTC

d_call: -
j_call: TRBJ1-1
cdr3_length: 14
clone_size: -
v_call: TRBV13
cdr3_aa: CASSLWRGNTEAFF
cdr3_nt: TGTGCCAGCAGCTTATGGCGGGGGAACACTGAAGCTTTCTTT

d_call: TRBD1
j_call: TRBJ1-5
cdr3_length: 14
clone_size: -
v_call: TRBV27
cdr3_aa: CASSPDRAHQPQHF
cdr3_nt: TGTGCCAGCAGCCCAGACAGGGCCCATCAGCCCCAGCATTTT

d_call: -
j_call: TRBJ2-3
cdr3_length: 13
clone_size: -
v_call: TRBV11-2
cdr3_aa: CASSLVGPDTQYF
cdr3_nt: TGTGCCAGCAGCTTAGTGGGCCCAGATACGCAGTATTTT

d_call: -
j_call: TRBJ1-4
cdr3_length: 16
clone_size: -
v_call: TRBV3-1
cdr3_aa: CASSQDLRITNEKLFF
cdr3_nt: TGTGCCAGCAGCCAAGATTTGAGGATCACTAATGAAAAACTGTTTTTT

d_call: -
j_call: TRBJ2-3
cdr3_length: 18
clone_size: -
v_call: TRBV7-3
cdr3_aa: CASSLRAGRFASTDTQYF
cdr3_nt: TGTGCCAGCAGCTTGCGCGCCGGCCGATTTGCTAGCACAGATACGCAGTATTTT

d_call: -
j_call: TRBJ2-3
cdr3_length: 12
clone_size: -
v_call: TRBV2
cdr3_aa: CASKGLGDTQYF
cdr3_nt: TGTGCCAGCAAGGGGTTGGGGGATACGCAGTATTTT

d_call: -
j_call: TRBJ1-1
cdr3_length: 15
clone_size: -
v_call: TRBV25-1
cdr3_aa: CASSEGQGGNTEAFF
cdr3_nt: TGTGCCAGCAGTGAAGGGCAGGGTGGGAACACTGAAGCTTTCTTT

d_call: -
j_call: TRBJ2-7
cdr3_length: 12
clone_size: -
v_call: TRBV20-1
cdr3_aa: CSASLGSYEQYF
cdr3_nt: TGCAGTGCTAGCTTAGGATCCTACGAGCAGTACTTC

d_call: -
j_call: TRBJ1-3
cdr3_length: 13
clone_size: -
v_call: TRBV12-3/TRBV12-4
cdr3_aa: CASRSGVGNTIYF
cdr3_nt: TGTGCCAGCAGGTCAGGCGTAGGAAACACCATATATTTT

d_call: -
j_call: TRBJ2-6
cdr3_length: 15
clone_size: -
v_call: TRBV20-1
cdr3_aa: CSASNVGSGANVLTF
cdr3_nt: TGCAGTGCTTCGAATGTTGGCTCTGGGGCCAACGTCCTGACTTTC

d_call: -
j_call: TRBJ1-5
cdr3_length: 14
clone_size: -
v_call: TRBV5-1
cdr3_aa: CASSLESRDQPRHF
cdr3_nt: TGCGCCAGCAGCTTAGAGTCCAGAGATCAGCCCCGGCATTTT

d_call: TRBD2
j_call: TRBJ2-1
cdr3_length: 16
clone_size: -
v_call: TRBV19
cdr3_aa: CASSTRTSGIYNEQFF
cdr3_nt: TGTGCCAGTAGTACCCGGACTAGCGGGATCTACAATGAGCAGTTCTTC

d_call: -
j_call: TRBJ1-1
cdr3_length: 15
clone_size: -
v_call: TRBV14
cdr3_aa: CASSQVPGFGTEAFF
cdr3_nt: TGTGCCAGCAGCCAAGTACCCGGTTTCGGCACTGAAGCTTTCTTT

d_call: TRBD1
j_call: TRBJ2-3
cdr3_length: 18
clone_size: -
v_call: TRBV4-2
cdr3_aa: CASSQVRTGDRRTDTQYF
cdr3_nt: TGTGCCAGCAGCCAAGTAAGGACAGGGGATAGGAGGACAGATACGCAGTATTTT

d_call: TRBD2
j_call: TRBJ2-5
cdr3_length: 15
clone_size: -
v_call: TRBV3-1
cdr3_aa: CASSELAGVQETQYF
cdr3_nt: TGTGCCAGCAGTGAACTAGCGGGGGTACAAGAGACCCAGTACTTC

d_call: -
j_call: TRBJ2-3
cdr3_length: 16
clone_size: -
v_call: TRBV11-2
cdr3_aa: CASSGRIGVVTDTQYF
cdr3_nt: TGTGCCAGCAGCGGGCGGATAGGGGTCGTCACAGATACGCAGTATTTT

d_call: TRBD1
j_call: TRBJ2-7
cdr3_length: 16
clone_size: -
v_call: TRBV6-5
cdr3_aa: CASSYSRAGGKHEQYF
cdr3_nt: TGTGCCAGCAGTTACTCTAGGGCAGGGGGCAAACACGAGCAGTACTTC

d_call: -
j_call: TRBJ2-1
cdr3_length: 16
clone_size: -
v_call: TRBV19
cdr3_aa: CASNKPGTRANNEQFF
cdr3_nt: TGTGCCAGTAATAAGCCCGGAACGAGGGCCAACAATGAGCAGTTCTTC

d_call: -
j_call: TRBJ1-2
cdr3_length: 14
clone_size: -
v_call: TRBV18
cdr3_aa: CASSSQGSREGYTF
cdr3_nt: TGTGCCAGCTCATCACAGGGTTCTCGGGAAGGCTACACCTTC

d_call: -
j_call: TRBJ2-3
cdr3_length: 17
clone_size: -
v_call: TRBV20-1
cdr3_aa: CSARDLEGGTSTDTQYF
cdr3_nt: TGCAGTGCTCGGGACCTAGAAGGGGGGACTAGCACAGATACGCAGTATTTT

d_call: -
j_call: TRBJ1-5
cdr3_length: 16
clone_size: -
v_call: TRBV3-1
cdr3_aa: CASSQDPWTLNQPQHF
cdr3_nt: TGTGCCAGCAGCCAAGATCCGTGGACATTGAATCAGCCCCAGCATTTT

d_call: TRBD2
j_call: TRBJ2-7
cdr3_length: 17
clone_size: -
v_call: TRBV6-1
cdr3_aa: CASRPGTSGGSSYEQYF
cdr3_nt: TGTGCCAGCAGACCCGGGACTAGCGGGGGGAGCTCCTACGAGCAGTACTTC

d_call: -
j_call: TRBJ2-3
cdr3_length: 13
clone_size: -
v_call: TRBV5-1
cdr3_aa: CASSLAEADTQYF
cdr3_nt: TGCGCCAGCAGCTTGGCCGAGGCAGATACGCAGTATTTT

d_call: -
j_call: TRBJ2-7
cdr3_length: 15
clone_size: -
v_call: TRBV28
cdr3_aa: CASSEQDRNSYEQYF
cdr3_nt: TGTGCCAGCAGCGAACAAGACAGGAATAGTTACGAGCAGTACTTC

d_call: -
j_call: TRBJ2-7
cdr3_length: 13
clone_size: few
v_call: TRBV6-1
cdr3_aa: CASSRDESSEQYF
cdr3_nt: TGTGCTAGCAGCCGGGACGAATCCTCCGAGCAGTACTTC

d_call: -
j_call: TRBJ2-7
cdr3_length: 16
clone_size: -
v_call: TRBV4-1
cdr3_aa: CASSQEPPVTSHEQYF
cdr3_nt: TGCGCCAGCAGCCAAGAACCCCCAGTAACCTCTCACGAGCAGTACTTC

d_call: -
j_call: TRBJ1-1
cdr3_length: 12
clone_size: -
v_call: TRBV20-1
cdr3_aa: CSARQGWIGAFF
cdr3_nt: TGCAGTGCTAGACAGGGGTGGATAGGGGCTTTCTTT

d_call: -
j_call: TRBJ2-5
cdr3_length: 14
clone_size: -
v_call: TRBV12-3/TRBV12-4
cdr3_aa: CASCGRQFRETQYF
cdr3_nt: TGTGCTAGCTGCGGCAGGCAGTTTCGAGAGACCCAGTACTTC

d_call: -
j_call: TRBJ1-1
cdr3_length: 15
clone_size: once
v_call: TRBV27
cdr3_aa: CASSPDGLGNTEAFF
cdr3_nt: TGTGCCAGCTCACCAGACGGGTTAGGGAACACTGAAGCTTTCTTT